The 2 T cell receptor beta chains presented below share a single source sample, sequenced in a study of blood T cell repertoires in COVID-19. Generated by immunoSEQ multiplex PCR, the TCRdb table keeps only in-frame clones and is missing some. The table lists hundreds of thousands of clones, more than 85% of them singletons. Sequenced input: peripheral blood. The receptors were sampled from a man in his 70s with acute or convalescent COVID-19.

The chain's CDR3 is CASSPVLTGSSYEQYF. CDR3 DNA sequence: TGCGCCAGCAGCCCCGTATTAACAGGGTCCTCCTACGAGCAGTACTTC. J is TRBJ2-7 and V is TRBV5-1; the D gene is possibly TRBD1 (6 bases). The V end was cut by 4 bases, the J end by 0 bases, with 17 bases between. This CDR3 is 16 amino acids long. Germline lookup yields CDR1 SGHRS and CDR2 YFSETQ.

This chain connects TRBV28 to TRBJ1-4, with a weak D call TRBD1 (6 bases). V was trimmed by 3 bases and J by 5 bases, leaving 13 bases between them. This CDR3 is 15 amino acids long. Looked up from germline, CDR1 is MDHEN and CDR2 is SYDVKM. The CDR3 loop is CASSFSQGKNEKLFF. The CDR3 coding sequence is TGTGCCAGCAGTTTTTCTCAGGGGAAGAATGAAAAACTGTTTTTT.